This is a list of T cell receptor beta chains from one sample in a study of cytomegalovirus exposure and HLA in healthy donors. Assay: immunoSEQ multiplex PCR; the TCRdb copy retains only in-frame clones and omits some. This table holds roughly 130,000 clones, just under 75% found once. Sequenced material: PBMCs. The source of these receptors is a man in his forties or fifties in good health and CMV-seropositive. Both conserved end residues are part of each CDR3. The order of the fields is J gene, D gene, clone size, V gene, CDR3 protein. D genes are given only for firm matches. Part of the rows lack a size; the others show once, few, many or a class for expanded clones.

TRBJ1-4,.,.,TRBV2,CASIAQGTTNEKLFF
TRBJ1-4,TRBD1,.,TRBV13,CASSKTGVYEKLFF
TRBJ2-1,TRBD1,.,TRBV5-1,CASSPGQVQSYNEQFF
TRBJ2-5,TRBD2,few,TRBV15,CATSKRGVETQYF
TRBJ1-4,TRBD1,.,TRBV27,CASSLSYTGGNELFF
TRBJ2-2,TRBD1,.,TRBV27,CATLPGDRGNTGELFF
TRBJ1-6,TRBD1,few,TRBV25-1,CASSVGTGGPSPLHF
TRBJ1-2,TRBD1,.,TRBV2,CASSPPGGQGTGYTF
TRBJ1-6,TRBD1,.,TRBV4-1,CASSPPPGQGYNSPLHF
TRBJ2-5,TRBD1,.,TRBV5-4,CASSKRGGPGETQYF
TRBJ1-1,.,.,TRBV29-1,CSVGQMNTEAFF
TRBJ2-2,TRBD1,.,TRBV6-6,CASITGTGRTGELFF
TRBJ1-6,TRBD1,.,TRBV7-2,CASSFGTGYNSPLHF
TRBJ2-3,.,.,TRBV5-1,CASSLDNRASTDTQYF
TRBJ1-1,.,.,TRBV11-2,CASSLEGSNTEAFF
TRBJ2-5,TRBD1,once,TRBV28,CASSFGQGSETQYF
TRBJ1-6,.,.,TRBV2,CASSGGRVYNSPLHF
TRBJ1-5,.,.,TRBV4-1,CASSQEGGVRAQPQHF
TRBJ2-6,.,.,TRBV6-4,CASSVYSGANVLTF
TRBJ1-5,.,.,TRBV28,CASSEGWYAQPQHF